The rows below give T cell receptor beta chains drawn from one sample of a study of response to subunit inactivated influenza vaccine. Each CDR3 protein gets one entry after TCRdb re-called the RT-PCR reads with MiXCR. The profile shows 150,000 or so distinct CDR3 sequences, about 10% of them singletons. Specimen: CD8+ T cells sorted from PBMCs, collected roughly 24 months after vaccination. The receptors were sampled from a man aged 50 to 75 who received an inactivated influenza vaccine. Both conserved end residues are part of each CDR3. Rows give clone size only sometimes, using once, few, many, or a class for an expanded clone.

size: few; V: TRBV7-9; CDR3: CASTGWAGEYNEQFF
size: few; V: TRBV5-5; CDR3: CASSLEGRGLNEQYF
size: few; V: TRBV20-1; CDR3: CSASRTQLAGGYQETQYF
size: many; V: TRBV24-1; CDR3: CATSDLLGTPWF
size: NA; V: TRBV7-3; CDR3: CASSLTGKAPGELFF
size: medium-sized; V: TRBV20-1; CDR3: CSARGQGSEAFF
size: few; V: TRBV28; CDR3: CASSSPGQKYSYEQYF
size: few; V: TRBV9; CDR3: CASSVGLGYQETQYF
size: few; V: TRBV27; CDR3: CASKTRSGTGQYNEQFF
size: many; V: TRBV11-2; CDR3: CASSSPGGANTGELFF
size: NA; V: TRBV3-1; CDR3: CASSQIYTTGNTEVFF
size: many; V: TRBV6-1; CDR3: CASRQVSYNEQFF
size: NA; V: TRBV6-6; CDR3: CASSYGFTEAFF
size: few; V: TRBV7-9; CDR3: CASSFSGDPTDTQYF
size: many; V: TRBV12-3/TRBV12-4; CDR3: CASSLVGLAGGDGITDTQYF
size: few; V: TRBV20-1; CDR3: CSARDLEGHQAGAGETQYF
size: NA; V: TRBV28; CDR3: CASSLHHNSPLHF
size: NA; V: TRBV12-3/TRBV12-4; CDR3: CASSLSPSGNTIYF
size: NA; V: TRBV6-2/TRBV6-3; CDR3: CASSYLRRDTQYF
size: few; V: TRBV28; CDR3: CASILDRGRSYNEQFF
size: few; V: TRBV11-2; CDR3: CASSFILAGVLEQYF
size: NA; V: TRBV6-5; CDR3: CASSYGWGNEQFF
size: many; V: TRBV28; CDR3: CSAGYEQYF
size: few; V: TRBV29-1; CDR3: CSVGQAYEQYF
size: NA; V: TRBV4-1; CDR3: CASSLRLAGGPETQYF
size: few; V: TRBV7-2; CDR3: CASSLITGAHYEQYF
size: NA; V: TRBV4-3; CDR3: CASSQERTGDTGELFF
size: NA; V: TRBV5-1; CDR3: CASSLDWGDNEQFF
size: few; V: TRBV6-2/TRBV6-3; CDR3: CASSYGGVENEQFF